This TCR beta chain was recovered during a study of T cells in Graves' hyperthyroidism and ophthalmopathy. If no ophthalmopathy progression occurred within 18 months, Graves' hyperthyroidism was stable. The diagnostic basis comprised clinical symptoms, serum thyroxine and TRAb, thyroid ultrasound and orbital computed tomography. RNA transcripts gave rise to amplified TCR beta CDR3 regions. Carried out on the TCR CDR3, a first-round RT-PCR used the HTBI primer set. TCRdb itself ran the multiplex PCR reads through MiXCR, one entry per CDR3 protein. The sample yields under 250,000 distinct CDR3 sequences, 17% seen once. The CDR3 has 14 residues. Germline V gene lookup returns CDR1 SGHRS and CDR2 YFSETQ. V lost 4 bases and J 4 bases, leaving 14 bases between the germline ends.

The TCR originated in a man aged 45-60 years with Graves' hyperthyroidism. Input material: blood. The V and J genes are TRBV5-1 and TRBJ1-2, with D possibly matching TRBD1 (5 bases). This chain's CDR3 is CASSPQGTSYGYTF. CDR3 sequence (DNA): TGCGCCAGCAGCCCCCAGGGCACCAGCTATGGCTACACCTTC.